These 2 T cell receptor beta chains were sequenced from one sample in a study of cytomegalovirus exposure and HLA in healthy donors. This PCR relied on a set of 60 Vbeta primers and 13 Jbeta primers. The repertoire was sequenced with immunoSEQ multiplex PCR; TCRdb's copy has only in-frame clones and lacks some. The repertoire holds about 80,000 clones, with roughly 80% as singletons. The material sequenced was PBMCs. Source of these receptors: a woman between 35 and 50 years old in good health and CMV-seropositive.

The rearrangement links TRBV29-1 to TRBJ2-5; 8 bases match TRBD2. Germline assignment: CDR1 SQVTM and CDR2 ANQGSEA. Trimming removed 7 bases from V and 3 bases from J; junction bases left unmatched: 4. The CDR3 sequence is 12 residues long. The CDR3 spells CSAGGTKETQYF. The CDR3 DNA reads TGCAGCGCGGGAGGGACCAAAGAGACCCAGTACTTC.

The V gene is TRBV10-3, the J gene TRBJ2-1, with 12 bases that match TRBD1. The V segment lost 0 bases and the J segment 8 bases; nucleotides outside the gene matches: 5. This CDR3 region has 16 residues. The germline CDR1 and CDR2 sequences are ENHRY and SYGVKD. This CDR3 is CAISESRGQGADEQFF. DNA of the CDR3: TGTGCCATCAGTGAGTCTAGGGGACAGGGGGCGGATGAGCAGTTCTTC.